Below, one T cell receptor beta chain is given with its context. Its specificity is not known. One junction end does not reproduce the germline sequence, and a read error may be involved. This record belongs to a study of beta chain features in type 1 diabetes. Study outcomes and limitations: TCRB CDR3s were moderately but significantly shorter in Type 1 diabetes patients in all four CD4+ subsets.

The isolated RNA, all of it, was reverse transcribed, so expressed TCRB transcripts were what got sequenced. Produced via immunoSEQ multiplex PCR; TCRdb's table is partial and in-frame only. This table has 150,000 to 190,000 clones, about 9.3% appearing once. The sample was central memory CD4+ T cells from blood. The receptor's source is a young man with type 1 diabetes.

In nucleotides, the CDR3 is TGTGCCAGCGGAGGGTCGACCTCTAAGCCCGTTTGGACTAGCGGGATCTTC. Translating gives CASGGSTSKPVWTSGIF. J is TRBJ2-7 and V is TRBV2; 12 nucleotides align to TRBD2. The CDR3 covers 17 residues. Germline V gives CDR1 SNHLY, CDR2 FYNNEI.